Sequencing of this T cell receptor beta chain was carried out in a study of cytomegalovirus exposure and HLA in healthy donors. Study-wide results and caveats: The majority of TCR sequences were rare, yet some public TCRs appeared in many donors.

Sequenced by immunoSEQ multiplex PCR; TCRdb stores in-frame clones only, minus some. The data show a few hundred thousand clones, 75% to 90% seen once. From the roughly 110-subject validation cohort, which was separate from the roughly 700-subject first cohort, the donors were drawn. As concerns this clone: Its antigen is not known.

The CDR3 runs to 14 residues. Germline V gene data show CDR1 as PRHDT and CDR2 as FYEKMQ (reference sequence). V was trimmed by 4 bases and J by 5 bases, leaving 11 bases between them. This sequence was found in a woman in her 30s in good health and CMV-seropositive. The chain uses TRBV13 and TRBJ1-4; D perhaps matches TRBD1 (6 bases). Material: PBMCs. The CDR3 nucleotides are TGTGCCAGCAGCTCCCAGGACAGAAATGAAAAACTGTTTTTT. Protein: CASSSQDRNEKLFF.